A single sample is the source of the 7 T cell receptor beta chains below, sequenced in a study of graft-versus-host responses after intestinal transplantation. TCRdb's table, derived via immunoSEQ multiplex PCR, lists solely in-frame clones and lacks some. The data show about 50,000 clones, around 90% seen once. Their specific antigens are unknown. This material consisted of unstimulated CD4+ T cells sorted from spleen or lymph node cells, taken before transplant. The receptors derive from a human donor who was the organ donor for an intestinal transplant.

This chain connects TRBV28 to TRBJ2-1, with TRBD2 matching 8 bases. There are 15 residues in the CDR3. The junction had 6 bases not matched to a gene; V was cut back by 5 bases and J by 3 bases. CDR1 is MDHEN, CDR2 SYDVKM, per germline. The CDR3 spells CASSLQRERYNEQFF. Written as DNA, the CDR3 is TGTGCCAGCAGTCTCCAGCGGGAGCGCTACAATGAGCAGTTCTTC.

The chain uses TRBV4-2 and TRBJ2-7; D gene uncertain. Per the germline V gene, CDR1 is LGHNA and CDR2 is YNFKEQ. CDR3 length: 12 amino acids. Trimming stripped 0 bases from V and 5 bases from J, with 5 bases between. CDR3 in amino acids: CASSQDRHEQYF. In DNA, the CDR3 is TGTGCCAGCAGCCAAGATCGCCACGAGCAGTACTTC.

The chain carries TRBV7-2 and TRBJ2-1; the match to TRBD2 covers 7 bases. CDR1 and CDR2 from the germline V gene are SGHTA and FQGNSA. V was clipped by 8 bases and J by 4 bases; unmatched bases: 14. CDR3 length: 16 amino acids. CDR3 loop: CASGKREGPGYNEQFF. The CDR3 nucleotides read TGTGCCAGCGGAAAAAGGGAGGGCCCGGGGTACAATGAGCAGTTCTTC.

V usage is TRBV5-1 and J usage is TRBJ1-1; 7 bases align to TRBD1. Germline V lookup: CDR1 SGHRS, CDR2 YFSETQ. J lost 1 base, V lost 5 bases, and 11 bases had no gene match. This CDR3 is built from 16 residues. The CDR3 DNA is TGCGCCAGCAGTTCCGGGCGCGACAGGGCGAACACTGAAGCTTTCTTT. It translates to CASSSGRDRANTEAFF. Combining the CDR3 with reference TRBV5-1 and TRBJ1-1 gives the whole variable domain KAGVTQTPRYLIKTRGQQVTLSCSPISGHRSVSWYQQTPGQGLQFLFEYFSETQRNKGNFPGRFSGRQFSNSRSEMNVSTLELGDSALYLCASSSGRDRANTEAFFGQGTRLTVV.

The rearrangement uses TRBV28 and TRBJ1-1, with D perhaps matching TRBD1 (5 bases). In germline, CDR1 is MDHEN, CDR2 SYDVKM. Trimming cost V 7 bases and J 3 bases, with 12 bases left between them. This CDR3 has 13 amino acids. For the CDR3, the DNA is TGTGCCAGCATCCGGGACGGATACACTGAAGCTTTCTTT. Protein: CASIRDGYTEAFF.

The chain carries TRBV7-9 and TRBJ2-5, with TRBD1 identical over 8 bases. J was trimmed by 4 bases and V by 4 bases; bases with no gene match: 17. From germline, CDR1 is SEHNR and CDR2 FQNEAQ (reference sequence). This CDR3 has 18 amino acids. The CDR3 sequence: CASSSRVPRTGPPETQYF. CDR3 bases: TGTGCCAGCAGCTCTAGGGTTCCCCGGACAGGGCCCCCAGAGACCCAGTACTTC.

The chain is built from TRBV20-1 and TRBJ1-2; 10 nucleotides match TRBD1. The V segment lost 6 bases and the J segment 6 bases; nucleotides outside the gene matches: 1. There are 11 residues in the CDR3. Germline CDR1 is DFQATT and CDR2 is SNEGSKA (reference sequence). The CDR3 reads CSADRGHGYTF. In DNA, the CDR3 is TGCAGTGCCGACAGGGGGCATGGCTACACCTTC.